The 20 T cell receptor beta chains given below trace back to one sample, sequenced in a study of beta chain features in type 1 diabetes. Study outcomes and limitations: Type 1 diabetes patients showed a moderate but significant shortening of TCRB CDR3s in all four CD4+ subsets.

For these TCRs, the target antigens are not known. The entirety of the isolated RNA underwent reverse transcription, so expressed TCRB transcripts were sequenced. The protocol was immunoSEQ multiplex PCR, while the TCRdb copy is restricted to in-frame clones and leaves out a portion. The data contain more than 250,000 clones, roughly 13% of them singletons. Input material: naive CD4+ T cells from blood. These receptors were collected from a man aged 25 to 40 with type 1 diabetes.

The gene calls are TRBV7-3 and TRBJ1-1, with D tentatively TRBD1 (5 bases). From germline, CDR1 is SGHTA and CDR2 FQGTGA. This CDR3 contains 13 residues. The ends were cut back, 5 bases at V and 1 base at J, with 8 bases in the middle. The CDR3 region is CASSRQRNTEAFF. In nucleotides, the CDR3 is TGTGCCAGCAGCCGACAGAGGAACACTGAAGCTTTCTTT.

The chain has TRBV7-2 and TRBJ1-1; D is possibly TRBD1 (5 bases). The CDR3 consists of 13 residues. The ends were cut back, 4 bases at V and 1 base at J, with 7 bases in the middle. Germline-derived CDR1 and CDR2 are SGHTA and FQGNSA. The CDR3 nucleotides are TGTGCCAGCAGCTCAAGGGGGAACACTGAAGCTTTCTTT. This translates into CASSSRGNTEAFF.

The V gene is TRBV7-8, the J gene TRBJ1-5; D might be TRBD1 (5 bases). Germline CDR1 and CDR2: SGHVS and FQNEAQ. Deletions cut 2 bases from V and 2 bases from J, with 10 bases between. This CDR3 comprises 15 residues. The CDR3 DNA follows: TGTGCCAGCAGCTTACCGGGGGGTCGCAATCAGCCCCAGCATTTT. It codes for CASSLPGGRNQPQHF.

J is TRBJ2-1 and V is TRBV7-9; tentatively, D is TRBD2 (7 bases). Trimming left V 5 bases short and J 10 bases short, with 15 bases between. This CDR3 has 13 amino acids. Per germline, CDR1 SEHNR and CDR2 FQNEAQ (reference sequence). The CDR3 bases are TGTGCCAGCAGCCTTAGAGGGGGGGTCGAGCAGTTCTTC. Translation gives CASSLRGGVEQFF.

The chain carries TRBV28 and TRBJ1-2; 9 positions match TRBD1. V was clipped by 4 bases and J by 7 bases; unmatched bases: 7. CDR1 is MDHEN, CDR2 SYDVKM, per germline. This CDR3 spans 14 amino acids. The CDR3 DNA reads TGTGCCAGCAGTTCTACCGGGACAGGGATTGGCTACACCTTC. It translates to CASSSTGTGIGYTF.

The V and J genes are TRBV7-3 and TRBJ2-1; D gene uncertain. Germline V gene sequence: CDR1 SGHTA, CDR2 FQGTGA. V was shortened by 1 base and J by 6 bases, with 7 bases between the two germline ends. This CDR3 is built from 13 residues. CDR3: CASSLNRGNEQFF. In DNA form, the CDR3 reads TGTGCCAGCAGCTTAAACCGAGGCAATGAGCAGTTCTTC.

The table lists this clone with a few counts. The chain is built from TRBV9 and TRBJ2-7, with D possibly being TRBD1 (6 bases). V was clipped by 4 bases and J by 3 bases, with 17 bases between them. The CDR3 has 15 amino acids. Per germline, CDR1 SGDLS and CDR2 YYNGEE. The CDR3, as DNA: TGTGCCAGCAGCCCCCATACAGGGCCACTCTACGAGCAGTACTTC. This gives the protein CASSPHTGPLYEQYF. Filled out from reference TRBV9 and TRBJ2-7, the complete variable domain reads DSGVTQTPKHLITATGQRVTLRCSPRSGDLSVYWYQQSLDQGLQFLIQYYNGEERAKGNILERFSAQQFPDLHSELNLSSLELGDSALYFCASSPHTGPLYEQYFGPGTRLTVT.

This clone showed up just a few times. DNA of the CDR3: TGTGCCAGCAGCCTGGGGGGAGCGGGAAACACCGGGGAGCTGTTTTTT. It encodes CASSLGGAGNTGELFF. V and J are TRBV9 and TRBJ2-2; 7 nucleotides line up with TRBD2. The CDR3 loop spans 16 amino acids. Germline CDR1 and CDR2: SGDLS and YYNGEE. V shed 4 bases and J 2 bases; nucleotides not matched to a gene: 8.

This clone has a handful of counts. The gene calls are TRBV28 and TRBJ1-2; 9 bases line up with TRBD1. This CDR3 comprises 13 residues. In germline, CDR1 is MDHEN, CDR2 SYDVKM. V was clipped by 10 bases and J by 8 bases; unmatched bases: 11. CDR3 sequence reads: CAIGQGLFWGYTF. CDR3 bases: TGTGCCATAGGACAGGGGTTGTTCTGGGGCTACACCTTC.

The chain is built from TRBV2 and TRBJ1-5, with D possibly matching TRBD1 (5 bases). This CDR3 spans 14 amino acids. Trimming stripped 7 bases from V and 4 bases from J, with 14 bases between. CDR1 is SNHLY, CDR2 FYNNEI, per germline. CDR3 protein: CASTEGTRNQPQHF. CDR3 nucleotide sequence: TGTGCCAGCACCGAAGGGACTCGTAATCAGCCCCAGCATTTT.

This clone has only a few counts. The chain uses TRBV9 and TRBJ2-5, with no clear D. The V and J ends lost 1 base and 2 bases respectively, with 6 bases between them. The CDR3 covers 13 residues. The germline V gene encodes CDR1 SGDLS and CDR2 YYNGEE. CDR3 nucleotides: TGTGCCAGCAGCGTACTGTCTCAAGAGACCCAGTACTTC. Its protein is CASSVLSQETQYF.

The V call is TRBV6-1, the J call TRBJ2-1; D uncertain. This CDR3 has 12 amino acids. V lost 11 bases, J lost 1 base, and 9 bases lay in between. Germline V gene sequence: CDR1 MNHNS, CDR2 SASEGT. The chain's CDR3 is CAGTRSYNEQFF. The CDR3 DNA reads as TGTGCCGGCACGCGGTCCTACAATGAGCAGTTCTTC.

This sequence joins TRBV28 and TRBJ2-3, with D possibly being TRBD2 (5 bases). The V gene's germline CDR1 is MDHEN and CDR2 SYDVKM. V was clipped by 8 bases and J by 0 bases, with 12 bases between them. CDR3 length equals 14 residues. CDR3 amino acids: CASASGTSTDTQYF. The CDR3 DNA sequence: TGTGCCAGCGCCAGCGGAACTAGCACAGATACGCAGTATTTT. Variable domain in full (rest from reference TRBV28 and TRBJ2-3): DVKVTQSSRYLVKRTGEKVFLECVQDMDHENMFWYRQDPGLGLRLIYFSYDVKMKEKGDIPEGYSVSREKKERFSLILESASTNQTSMYLCASASGTSTDTQYFGPGTRLTVL.

This clone has more than one count but fewer than ten. The chain couples TRBV7-2 to TRBJ2-5, with 7 nucleotides matching TRBD2. Germline lookup yields CDR1 SGHTA and CDR2 FQGNSA. CDR3 length equals 11 residues. The trim removed 4 bases at V and 9 bases at J, leaving 2 bases unmatched. CDR3 loop: CASSSRGAQYF. As DNA, the CDR3 is TGTGCCAGCAGCTCACGGGGGGCCCAGTACTTC.

There are a few counts of this clone. V gene TRBV18 combines with J gene TRBJ2-5; D is unclear. Germline CDR1 KGHSH, CDR2 LQKENI. Between the trimmed V and J ends, which lost 3 bases and 4 bases, there was a span of 3 bases. CDR3 size: 11 residues. The CDR3 DNA sequence: TGTGCCAGCTCACCGGCAGAGACCCAGTACTTC. It yields the protein CASSPAETQYF.

This clone was recorded a few times. The V and J genes are TRBV6-6 and TRBJ2-1, with D tentatively TRBD2 (5 bases). The V gene lost 0 bases and the J gene lost 10 bases, with 16 bases spanning the gap. CDR3 size: 15 residues. CDR1 and CDR2 from the germline V gene are MNHNY and SVGAGI (reference sequence). CDR3 nucleotides: TGTGCCAGCAGTTACTCGAGTCGGGATCGGTCCGAGCAGTTCTTC. As protein: CASSYSSRDRSEQFF.

The chain combines TRBV28 with TRBJ2-7; tentative D call: TRBD1 (7 bases). Between the trimmed V and J ends, which lost 4 bases and 5 bases, there was a span of 15 bases. The germline V gene encodes CDR1 MDHEN and CDR2 SYDVKM. This CDR3 is built from 14 residues. Written as DNA, the CDR3 is TGTGCCAGCAGTTCTCCAGGGGGAGGACACGAGCAGTACTTC. Protein sequence: CASSSPGGGHEQYF. Full variable domain (remainder filled in from reference TRBV28 and TRBJ2-7): DVKVTQSSRYLVKRTGEKVFLECVQDMDHENMFWYRQDPGLGLRLIYFSYDVKMKEKGDIPEGYSVSREKKERFSLILESASTNQTSMYLCASSSPGGGHEQYFGPGTRLTVT.

The genes are TRBV5-6 and TRBJ2-1; no definite D call. The V end lost 10 bases, the J end lost 4 bases, and 21 bases lay between the germline ends. Germline V gene sequence: CDR1 SGHDT, CDR2 YYEEEE. The CDR3 has 15 amino acids. CDR3: CASQLGTVKYNEQFF. CDR3 bases: TGTGCCTCCCAGCTTGGAACAGTAAAGTACAATGAGCAGTTCTTC. The whole variable domain, remainder taken from reference TRBV5-6 and TRBJ2-1, is DAGVTQSPTHLIKTRGQQVTLRCSPKSGHDTVSWYQQALGQGPQFIFQYYEEEERQRGNFPDRFSGHQFPNYSSELNVNALLLGDSALYLCASQLGTVKYNEQFFGPGTRLTVL.

The chain recombines TRBV14 with TRBJ1-5; D is perhaps TRBD1 (6 bases). V was trimmed by 4 bases and J by 5 bases, leaving 9 bases between them. Germline CDR1 reads SGHDN; CDR2 reads FVKESK. This CDR3 has 13 amino acids. CDR3 in DNA: TGTGCCAGCAGCCGGGGGCTCTATCAGCCCCAGCATTTT. Its protein product is CASSRGLYQPQHF.

This clone showed up just a few times. V and J are TRBV30 and TRBJ1-2, with 8 nucleotides matching TRBD1. Germline V gives CDR1 GTSNPN, CDR2 SVGIG (reference sequence). With 3 bases clipped from V and 5 bases from J, the junction kept 8 bases outside the gene matches. The CDR3 is 14 amino acids. CDR3 region: CAWRVAGQGYGYTF. Written as DNA, the CDR3 is TGTGCCTGGAGGGTAGCCGGACAGGGTTATGGCTACACCTTC.